The 25 T cell receptor beta chains presented below share a single source sample, sequenced in a study of T-cell memory formation after mild COVID-19. TCRdb independently ran MiXCR on the 5' RACE reads; one entry per CDR3 protein. The repertoire holds about 500,000 distinct CDR3 sequences, around 20% seen once, with under 15% in the top ten. Sequenced: PBMCs or a T cell subset sorted from them (not recorded which). The receptors come from an adult woman who had mild COVID-19 (a few samples of this study predate the infection). Cell type and time point are not known.

This clonotype was counted a few times. This chain links TRBV20-1 with TRBJ2-3; D call uncertain. The ends were cut back, 0 bases at V and 5 bases at J, with 0 bases in the middle. Germline CDR1 DFQATT, CDR2 SNEGSKA (reference sequence). This CDR3 comprises 10 residues. The CDR3 nucleotides are TGCAGTGCTAGAGAAGATACGCAGTATTTT. It specifies CSAREDTQYF.

The chain carries TRBV7-9 and TRBJ1-5, with 9 bases that match TRBD1. After removal of 6 bases from V and 4 bases from J, the junction contained 4 bases not matched to a gene. Germline CDR1 SEHNR, CDR2 FQNEAQ (reference sequence). The CDR3 has 14 amino acids. The CDR3 is CASRLGTGNQPQHF. DNA for the CDR3: TGTGCCAGCAGATTGGGGACAGGGAATCAGCCCCAGCATTTT.

J is TRBJ2-5 and V is TRBV2, with D tentatively TRBD1 (6 bases). V lost 6 bases and J 3 bases, leaving 11 bases between the germline ends. CDR1 is SNHLY and CDR2 is FYNNEI in the germline V gene. The CDR3 totals 13 residues. The chain's CDR3 is CASSFGQKETQYF. The CDR3 DNA sequence: TGTGCCAGCAGCTTTGGACAGAAAGAGACCCAGTACTTC.

The J gene is TRBJ2-7, the V gene TRBV9; 8 positions match TRBD1. CDR1 is SGDLS, CDR2 YYNGEE, per germline. The CDR3 runs 14 residues. The V gene end was trimmed by 4 bases and the J gene end by 2 bases; junction bases not matched to a gene: 5. CDR3 amino acids: CASSRGQGTYEQYF. The CDR3 nucleotides read TGTGCCAGCAGCCGAGGACAGGGTACCTACGAGCAGTACTTC.

This chain links TRBV1 with TRBJ1-6; the table's D call, TRBD1, was not checked against the DNA. TRBV1 is a listed pseudogene. This CDR3 is built from 19 residues. The CDR3 coding sequence is TGCACCAGCAGCCCTACACGGGGATCTGATAGCTCCTATAATTCACCCCTCCACTTT. Encoded protein: CTSSPTRGSDSSYNSPLHF.

V and J are TRBV11-3 and TRBJ2-1; TRBD2 matches 10 bases. Germline values: CDR1 SGHNT, CDR2 YENEEA. CDR3 length: 17 amino acids. J lost 9 bases, V lost 1 base, and 12 bases had no gene match. The CDR3 sequence: CASSLGAGTSVLGEQFF. CDR3 DNA: TGTGCCAGCAGCTTAGGGGCCGGGACTAGCGTTCTAGGTGAGCAGTTCTTC.

The chain employs TRBV18 and TRBJ1-4, with a tentative D call TRBD1 (6 bases). V was clipped by 1 base and J by 3 bases, with 9 bases between them. Germline assignment: CDR1 KGHSH and CDR2 LQKENI. This CDR3 spans 15 amino acids. The CDR3 loop is CASSPRTAPNEKLFF. The CDR3, as DNA: TGTGCCAGCTCACCACGGACAGCGCCTAATGAAAAACTGTTTTTT.

This sequence joins TRBV5-6 and TRBJ1-1; TRBD1 might be the D (5 bases). CDR3 length equals 15 residues. V lost 3 bases and J lost 6, with 18 bases in between. Germline CDR1 SGHDT, CDR2 YYEEEE. DNA for the CDR3: TGTGCCAGCAGCTCTTCTGGGGGACCGGCGGCTGAAGCTTTCTTT. Its translation: CASSSSGGPAAEAFF. Based on the CDR3 plus reference TRBV5-6 and TRBJ1-1, the full variable domain is DAGVTQSPTHLIKTRGQQVTLRCSPKSGHDTVSWYQQALGQGPQFIFQYYEEEERQRGNFPDRFSGHQFPNYSSELNVNALLLGDSALYLCASSSSGGPAAEAFFGQGTRLTVV.

The rearrangement joins TRBV12-3 or TRBV12-4 to TRBJ2-4; possibly TRBD2 for D (5 bases). The CDR3 is made up of 12 amino acids. Trimming pared 0 bases from V and 16 bases from J, leaving 13 bases between. The CDR3 region has the DNA TGTGCCAGCAGTTTAGCCCGTGAGGGTGGCTACTTC. Protein product: CASSLAREGGYF.

The chain recombines TRBV29-1 with TRBJ2-2; D gene uncertain. The V gene's germline CDR1 is SQVTM and CDR2 ANQGSEA. Deletions cut 4 bases from V and 0 bases from J, with 12 bases between. CDR3 size: 15 residues. The CDR3 coding sequence is TGCAGCGTTGTAGAATTTAGTACGAACACCGGGGAGCTGTTTTTT. Translated: CSVVEFSTNTGELFF.

The J gene is TRBJ2-7, the V gene TRBV7-8; no clear D gene. CDR3 length: 13 residues. Trimming removed 6 bases from V and 7 bases from J, with 16 bases in between. Per germline, CDR1 SGHVS and CDR2 FQNEAQ. CDR3 coding DNA: TGTGCCAGCAGTCCCCCAGAGTTTCGGGAGCAGTACTTC. This gives the protein CASSPPEFREQYF. The variable domain in full, completed from reference TRBV7-8 and TRBJ2-7, reads GAGVSQSPRYKVAKRGQDVALRCDPISGHVSLFWYQQALGQGPEFLTYFQNEAQLDKSGLPSDRFFAERPEGSVSTLKIQRTQQEDSAVYLCASSPPEFREQYFGPGTRLTVT.

This clonotype occurred a few times. V usage is TRBV24-1 and J usage is TRBJ2-1; the match to TRBD1 covers 7 bases. The germline V gene encodes CDR1 KGHDR and CDR2 SFDVKD. This CDR3 is 13 amino acids long. V gave up 7 bases and J gave up 1 base; unmatched junction bases: 0. CDR3 coding DNA: TGTGCCACCAGACAGGGGTCCTACAATGAGCAGTTCTTC. Protein sequence: CATRQGSYNEQFF.

This chain connects TRBV15 to TRBJ1-5, with D perhaps TRBD1 (5 bases). CDR3 length: 15 residues. CDR1 LNHNV and CDR2 YYDKDF come from the germline V gene (reference sequence). V was trimmed by 0 bases and J by 2 bases, leaving 8 bases between them. The CDR3 coding sequence is TGTGCCACCAGCAGAGAAGGGGACGGCAATCAGCCCCAGCATTTT. Its translation: CATSREGDGNQPQHF.

The genes are TRBV7-3 and TRBJ2-1; weak D call: TRBD2 (5 bases). CDR1 is SGHTA and CDR2 is FQGTGA in the germline V gene. The CDR3 runs to 15 residues. Trimming removed 0 bases at V and 9 bases at J, with 15 bases between. CDR3 sequence: CASSLTGLDEVEQFF. CDR3 bases: TGTGCCAGCAGCTTAACCGGACTGGACGAGGTTGAGCAGTTCTTC. The full variable domain, in which reference TRBV7-3 and TRBJ2-1 provide the parts outside the CDR3, is GAGVSQTPSNKVTEKGKYVELRCDPISGHTALYWYRQSLGQGPEFLIYFQGTGAADDSGLPNDRFFAVRPEGSVSTLKIQRTERGDSAVYLCASSLTGLDEVEQFFGPGTRLTVL.

The chain recombines TRBV11-1 with TRBJ2-3; perhaps D is TRBD1 or TRBD2 (6 bases each). The V end lost 5 bases, the J end lost 0 bases, and 15 bases lay between the germline ends. Germline CDR1 is SGHAT and CDR2 is FQDESV (reference sequence). The CDR3 extends over 16 amino acids. Here the CDR3 DNA reads TGTGCCAGCAGCACCAGACGGGGGCAAAGCACAGATACGCAGTATTTT. Translated: CASSTRRGQSTDTQYF.

This clonotype showed up just a few times. The gene calls are TRBV7-8 and TRBJ2-2, with D possibly TRBD1 on 5 matching bases. Trimming shortened V by 6 bases and J by 3 bases, and 20 bases separated the two germline ends. The V gene's germline CDR1 is SGHVS and CDR2 FQNEAQ. The CDR3 has 17 residues. The CDR3 is CASRHTLASRDTGELFF. For the CDR3, the DNA is TGTGCCAGCAGACATACATTGGCCTCCAGGGACACCGGGGAGCTGTTTTTT.

This clonotype was recorded a few times. CDR3 sequence reads: CASSPRRVAGGPHNEQFF. The CDR3 bases are TGTGCCAGTAGTCCCCGCAGGGTAGCGGGAGGGCCCCACAATGAGCAGTTCTTC. The chain uses TRBV19 and TRBJ2-1, with 11 nucleotides matching TRBD2. CDR1 is LNHDA and CDR2 is SQIVND in the germline V gene (reference sequence). The CDR3 contains 18 residues. The ends lost 5 bases at V and 5 bases at J; junction bases unmatched: 14.

This clonotype has more than one count but fewer than ten. This sequence joins TRBV6-2 or TRBV6-3 and TRBJ2-7; 11 bases agree with TRBD2. The ends lost 4 bases at V and 7 bases at J; junction bases unmatched: 9. Germline V CDR1 and CDR2: MNHEY, SVGEGT. This CDR3 spans 15 amino acids. The CDR3: CASSSATSGTGEQYF. The CDR3 bases are TGTGCCAGCAGTTCCGCGACTAGCGGGACCGGAGAGCAGTACTTC.

This clonotype has only one observation. V usage is TRBV20-1 and J usage is TRBJ2-7; the match to TRBD1 covers 8 bases. Trimming cost V 0 bases and J 6 bases; bases outside gene matches: 4. The CDR3 loop spans 13 amino acids. Germline V gene sequence: CDR1 DFQATT, CDR2 SNEGSKA (reference sequence). The CDR3 coding sequence is TGCAGTGCTAGAGATCTCGACAGGGGCGAGCAGTACTTC. Translating gives CSARDLDRGEQYF.

This clonotype was observed a handful of times. The chain joins TRBV20-1 to TRBJ2-5, with 8 positions matching TRBD2. This CDR3 has 12 residues. The V gene's germline CDR1 is DFQATT and CDR2 SNEGSKA (reference sequence). V gave up 7 bases and J gave up 4 bases; unmatched junction bases: 5. CDR3 sequence reads: CSGGGPGETQYF. CDR3 in DNA: TGCAGTGGCGGGGGGCCGGGAGAGACCCAGTACTTC.

The chain has TRBV29-1 and TRBJ2-7, with 12 bases fitting TRBD2. The CDR3 length is 15 residues. Germline assignment: CDR1 SQVTM and CDR2 ANQGSEA. Germline trimming cut 2 bases from V and 4 bases from J; bases unmatched to any gene: 6. CDR3 in DNA: TGCAGCGTTGAACGACTAGCGGGAGCAATGTACGAGCAGTACTTC. Translated: CSVERLAGAMYEQYF.

The genes are TRBV2 and TRBJ2-4; D unresolved. Per the germline V gene, CDR1 is SNHLY and CDR2 is FYNNEI. The V end lost 5 bases, the J end lost 7 bases, and 12 bases lay between the germline ends. The CDR3 totals 13 residues. CDR3 residues: CASSPGQDNIQYF. As DNA, the CDR3 is TGTGCCAGCAGTCCCGGTCAGGACAACATTCAGTACTTC. The full variable domain, rest sourced from reference TRBV2 and TRBJ2-4, is EPEVTQTPSHQVTQMGQEVILRCVPISNHLYFYWYRQILGQKVEFLVSFYNNEISEKSEIFDDQFSVERPDGSNFTLKIRSTKLEDSAMYFCASSPGQDNIQYFGAGTRLSVL.

This clonotype was detected only a few times. This chain connects TRBV20-1 to TRBJ1-4; D is uncertain. Germline assignment: CDR1 DFQATT and CDR2 SNEGSKA (reference sequence). The CDR3 totals 14 residues. Trimming stripped 2 bases from V and 5 bases from J, with 12 bases between. CDR3 in DNA: TGCAGTGCTAGAACGTTAAGAGGAAATGAAAAACTGTTTTTT. Protein product: CSARTLRGNEKLFF.

This clonotype came up a few times. The chain combines TRBV5-4 with TRBJ2-5, with D tentatively TRBD2 (5 bases). CDR1 and CDR2 (germline): SGHNT, YYREEE (reference sequence). The CDR3 extends over 13 amino acids. V gave up 4 bases and J gave up 2 bases, with 9 bases separating them. Written as DNA, the CDR3 is TGTGCCAGCAGCGTGGGAGTTCAAGAGACCCAGTACTTC. It translates to CASSVGVQETQYF.

The chain uses TRBV7-6 and TRBJ2-7; the D gene is possibly TRBD1 (6 bases). V shed 1 base and J shed 2 bases, with 9 bases lying between them. Germline V gene data show CDR1 as SGHVS and CDR2 as FNYEAQ. There are 14 residues in the CDR3. CDR3 DNA: TGTGCCAGCAGCTTAGGGGACACTCCCTACGAGCAGTACTTC. Protein sequence: CASSLGDTPYEQYF.